The subject of this entry is one TCR beta chain. Its antigen is unknown. Its ends do not fully match the called genes, so a read error is possible. Each TCR cDNA library carried sample-specific barcodes on both ends. TCRdb reanalysed the 5' RACE reads using MiXCR and keeps one entry per CDR3 protein. The sample has 300,000 to 450,000 distinct CDR3 sequences; 28% are singletons. The data belong to a study of identical twins' blood T cells. The study's findings and limits: Twins shared more top CDR3 clonotypes than unrelated donors did. Environmental influences on twin similarity could not be excluded.

The germline gives CDR1 MGHRA, CDR2 YSYEKL. There are 17 residues in the CDR3. The sample was PBMCs. This chain connects TRBV4-1 to TRBJ2-3; TRBD2 matches at 8 bases. The TCR was taken from a woman aged 18-49 years in good health. This CDR3 is CASSQDLARGALWERVF. The CDR3 DNA follows: TGCGCCAGCAGCCAAGATCTCGCGCGGGGGGCTCTTTGGGAGAGAGTTTTT.